These 8 T cell receptor beta chains originate from one sample sequenced in a study of CD8+CD57+ T cells in acquired aplastic anemia. Patients sequenced had flow cytometry evidence of CD8+CD57+ cell expansion. It was genomic DNA that served as the template for profiling TCR beta VDJ and CDR3. TCRdb redid the calling of the reads with MiXCR, one entry per CDR3 protein. The sample consists of more than 95,000 distinct CDR3 sequences, 40% of them appearing once. Sequencing was carried out using sorted CD4+, CD8+, or CD8+CD57+ T cells (not recorded which) from PBMCs. The receptors stem from a human donor with aplastic anemia.

This clonotype turned up a few times. Since a much larger clone is just one base distant, this may be a read error. The rearrangement joins TRBV20-1 to TRBJ1-2; 8 bases are a match to TRBD1. The length of the CDR3 is 14 residues. Germline V gene data show CDR1 as DFQATT and CDR2 as SNEGSKA (reference sequence). After removal of 1 base from V and 5 bases from J, the junction contained 6 bases not matched to a gene. The CDR3 DNA is TGCAGTGCTAGAGCGACAGGGGCTCGGTATGGCTACACCTTC. Translation gives CSARATGARYGYTF.

This clonotype appeared many times. The rearrangement uses TRBV5-1 and TRBJ2-1; D unclear. The V and J ends lost 4 bases and 12 bases respectively, with 11 bases between them. There are 11 residues in the CDR3. Germline assignment: CDR1 SGHRS and CDR2 YFSETQ. CDR3 residues: CASSLERVQFF. DNA of the CDR3: TGCGCCAGCAGCCTCGAACGTGTGCAGTTCTTC.

The gene calls are TRBV25-1 and TRBJ2-1; 12 nucleotides line up with TRBD2. The V gene end was trimmed by 2 bases and the J gene end by 6 bases; junction bases not matched to a gene: 11. Germline V gene data show CDR1 as MGHDK and CDR2 as SYGVNS. This CDR3 comprises 18 residues. CDR3 coding DNA: TGTGCCAGCAGTGAAAGTGGACTAGCGGGGAGCTATGGCAATGAGCAGTTCTTC. Its protein product is CASSESGLAGSYGNEQFF.

Only a few counts were recorded for this clonotype. This chain connects TRBV3-1 to TRBJ1-2; a weak D match, TRBD1 (5 bases). The V end lost 2 bases, the J end lost 8 bases, and 15 bases lay between the germline ends. The CDR3 contains 14 residues. CDR1 and CDR2 from the germline V gene are LGHDT and YNNKEL (reference sequence). CDR3 protein: CASSQLRGIGGYTF. CDR3 DNA: TGTGCCAGCAGCCAATTGAGGGGAATAGGCGGCTACACCTTC.

This clonotype came up many times. V usage is TRBV9 and J usage is TRBJ2-5; no clear D. Trimming stripped 3 bases from V and 1 base from J, with 13 bases between. From germline, CDR1 is SGDLS and CDR2 YYNGEE. The CDR3 length is 15 residues. The CDR3, as DNA: TGTGCCAGCAGCGCCTCTTCCGGGCGCCAAGAGACCCAGTACTTC. Its protein is CASSASSGRQETQYF.

This clonotype was found many times. The chain combines TRBV20-1 with TRBJ1-1, with a weak D call TRBD1 (6 bases). Trimming cost V 3 bases and J 5 bases, with 13 bases left between them. The CDR3 is made up of 13 amino acids. CDR1 DFQATT and CDR2 SNEGSKA come from the germline V gene (reference sequence). The DNA for the CDR3 is TGCAGTGCTAGGAACAGGGCACGGACTGAAGCTTTCTTT. Encoded protein: CSARNRARTEAFF.

This chain uses TRBV10-3 with TRBJ2-2; possible D gene TRBD1, 6 bases. Germline loops: CDR1 ENHRY, CDR2 SYGVKD. The CDR3 is made up of 18 amino acids. The ends were cut back, 3 bases at V and 4 bases at J, with 21 bases in the middle. CDR3 residues: CAISEIVKGQGTTGELFF. CDR3 DNA sequence: TGTGCCATCAGTGAAATCGTAAAGGGCCAGGGGACCACCGGGGAGCTGTTTTTT.

The gene calls are TRBV29-1 and TRBJ2-5; TRBD1 agrees at 7 bases. V trimming: 4 bases; J trimming: 1 base; junction bases outside the gene matches: 6. In germline, CDR1 is SQVTM, CDR2 ANQGSEA. CDR3 length equals 14 residues. For the CDR3, the DNA is TGCAGCGTTGGGTCCGGGACAGTCCAAGAGACCCAGTACTTC. Translating gives CSVGSGTVQETQYF.